The entry below gives a single T cell receptor (beta chain) sequence along with its context. This sample stems from a study of OX40 agonist ivuxolimab in advanced cancers. V was trimmed by 3 bases and J by 9 bases, leaving 17 bases between them. The CDR3 spans 14 residues. Germline values: CDR1 KGHSH, CDR2 LQKENI. Measured with immunoSEQ multiplex PCR; TCRdb has only the in-frame clones, and not every one. The table lists roughly 48,000 clones, around 80% of them singletons. The source was CD4+ or CD8+ T cells sorted from blood, collected in a trial of the OX40 agonist ivuxolimab. This TCR was recovered from an adult with an advanced solid tumor such as melanoma, head and neck, liver or kidney cancer. V and J are TRBV18 and TRBJ1-1; D perhaps matches TRBD1 (6 bases). For the CDR3, the DNA is TGTGCCAGCTCACCTTCGGACAGCTTAGGACAAGCTTTCTTT. It encodes CASSPSDSLGQAFF.